The source of this T cell receptor beta chain is a study of OX40 agonist ivuxolimab in advanced cancers. Study-level information: Treatment of patients was with ivuxolimab, an agonistic anti-OX40 (CD134) antibody.

Sequencing used immunoSEQ multiplex PCR; TCRdb keeps in-frame clones, though not all of them. Among tens of thousands of clones listed, 80% to 90% were seen once. Study findings and constraints: There were also nonresponders showing low normalized T-cell clonal expansion. Near-lowest levels of clonal expansion characterized partial responders at 0.1-3.0 mg/kg.

Of note for this clone: Its antigen is not known.

Blood draws occurred at baseline, cycle 4 day 1, and cycle 7 day 1. The CDR3 is 14 amino acids. Trimming removed 0 bases from V and 2 bases from J, with 8 bases in between. Looked up from germline, CDR1 is SGHKS and CDR2 is YYEKEE (reference sequence). The chain links TRBV5-5 to TRBJ2-5; TRBD1 is a possible D gene (5 bases). Sequenced here: CD4+ or CD8+ T cells sorted from blood, sampled in a trial of the OX40 agonist ivuxolimab. This receptor was identified in an adult with an advanced solid tumor such as melanoma, head and neck, liver or kidney cancer. Written as DNA, the CDR3 is TGTGCCAGCAGCTTGGAAGGGGTACAAGAGACCCAGTACTTC. Protein product: CASSLEGVQETQYF.